This TCR beta chain was observed in a study of T cells in Graves' hyperthyroidism and ophthalmopathy. Overall study findings and caveats: Most thyroid clonotypes that were expanded above 0.001 also turned up in blood.

Researchers took RNA transcripts and amplified the TCR beta CDR3 regions from them. The HTBI primer set was used in a first-round RT-PCR of the TCR CDR3. TCRdb re-analysed the multiplex PCR reads in MiXCR, keeping a single row per CDR3 protein. The sample records approximately 400,000 distinct CDR3 sequences, roughly 25% being singletons. Hyperthyroidism patients were newly diagnosed, had disease duration under 2 months, and were aged 18 to 65 years. Exclusions: uncontrolled infection, other autoimmune disease, pregnancy, lactation. Each 10 ml fresh peripheral blood draw supplied the PBMCs. To note about this clonotype: Its cognate antigen is unknown.

V dropped 2 bases and J dropped 6 bases, with 13 bases sitting between them. This CDR3 is built from 15 residues. Germline values: CDR1 MGHRA, CDR2 YSYEKL. This clonotype was obtained from a man over 45 with Graves' hyperthyroidism. V gene TRBV4-1 combines with J gene TRBJ2-2; no definite D call. The sample taken for sequencing was blood. Here the CDR3 DNA reads TGCGCCAGCAGCCAATACGAATCCTCAGCCGGGGAGCTGTTTTTT. Translation: CASSQYESSAGELFF.